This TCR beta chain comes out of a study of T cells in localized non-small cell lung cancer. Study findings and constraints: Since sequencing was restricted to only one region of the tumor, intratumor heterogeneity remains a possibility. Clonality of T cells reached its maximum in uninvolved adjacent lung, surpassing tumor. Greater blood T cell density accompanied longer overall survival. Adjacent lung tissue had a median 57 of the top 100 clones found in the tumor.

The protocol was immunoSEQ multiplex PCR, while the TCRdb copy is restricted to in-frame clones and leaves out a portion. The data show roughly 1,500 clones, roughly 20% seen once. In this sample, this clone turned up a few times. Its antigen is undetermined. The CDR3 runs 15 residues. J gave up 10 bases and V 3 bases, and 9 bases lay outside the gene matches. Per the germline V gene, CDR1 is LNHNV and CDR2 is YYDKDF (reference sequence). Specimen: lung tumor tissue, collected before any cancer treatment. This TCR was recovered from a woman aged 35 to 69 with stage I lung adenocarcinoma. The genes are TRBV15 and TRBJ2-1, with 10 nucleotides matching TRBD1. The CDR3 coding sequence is TGTGCCACCAGCAGCCGGGACAGGGGCTCTGGGGAGCAGTTCTTC. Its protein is CATSSRDRGSGEQFF. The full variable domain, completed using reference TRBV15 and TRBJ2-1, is DAMVIQNPRYQVTQFGKPVTLSCSQTLNHNVMYWYQQKSSQAPKLLFHYYDKDFNNEADTPDNFQSRRPNTSFCFLDIRSPGLGDTAMYLCATSSRDRGSGEQFFGPGTRLTVL.